One and the same sample provided the 18 T cell receptor beta chains below, sequenced in a study of metastatic and nonmetastatic thyroid tumors. MiXCR reprocessed the PCR reads for TCRdb. This table has about 12,000 clones, 20% to 30% appearing once. Nobody among the patients had been given any treatment before thyroid surgery. The source material was tumor tissue. The source is a female donor with papillary thyroid cancer or a benign thyroid nodule (not recorded which). Some clones in this sample may be carry-over from other donors' samples.

V and J are TRBV19 and TRBJ1-1; D not certain. The germline V gene has CDR1 LNHDA and CDR2 SQIVND (reference sequence). The CDR3 has 13 amino acids. V lost 5 bases and J lost 10, with 17 bases in between. CDR3 nucleotide sequence: TGTGCCAGTAGTTTTTATGATTCTCGGGGAGCTTTCTTT. Translating it yields CASSFYDSRGAFF.

Ten or more counts support this clone. V usage is TRBV6-1 and J usage is TRBJ1-2; the match to TRBD1 covers 9 bases. The CDR3 has 15 amino acids. V lost 8 bases, J lost 3 bases, and 10 bases stayed unmatched. Germline V gene lookup returns CDR1 MNHNS and CDR2 SASEGT. DNA for the CDR3: TGTGCCAGCTACGACTTAACAGGGGGCGACTATGGCTACACCTTC. Residues: CASYDLTGGDYGYTF.

This clone is termed large (0.1 to 1%). The rearrangement links TRBV12-3 or TRBV12-4 to TRBJ2-1, with D perhaps matching TRBD1 (6 bases). Trimming cost V 6 bases and J 4 bases, with 10 bases left between them. CDR3 length: 13 amino acids. The CDR3 is CASRDSLYNEQFF. CDR3 coding DNA: TGTGCCAGCAGGGACAGTCTATACAATGAGCAGTTCTTC.

Sample share makes this clone medium-sized. The V and J genes are TRBV30 and TRBJ2-1, with TRBD2 matching over 10 bases. The CDR3 is made up of 15 amino acids. V trimming: 8 bases; J trimming: 9 bases; junction bases outside the gene matches: 16. Germline V gives CDR1 GTSNPN, CDR2 SVGIG (reference sequence). In DNA form, the CDR3 reads TGTGCCCGCACGGGTACTAGCGGGGTTAGGGGTGAGCAGTTCTTC. Its translation: CARTGTSGVRGEQFF.

This clone came up a few times. The genes are TRBV28 and TRBJ1-2, with D uncertain. The germline gives CDR1 MDHEN, CDR2 SYDVKM. This CDR3 comprises 13 residues. Trimming shortened V by 6 bases and J by 4 bases, and 12 bases separated the two germline ends. This CDR3 is CASSSPPVYGYTF. CDR3 sequence (DNA): TGTGCCAGCAGCTCCCCCCCCGTCTATGGCTACACCTTC.

At least ten counts were recorded for this clone. This chain joins TRBV3-1 and TRBJ2-2; TRBD2 matches at 9 bases. The CDR3 is 16 residues long. Germline V gives CDR1 LGHDT, CDR2 YNNKEL (reference sequence). The V segment lost 1 base and the J segment 0 bases; nucleotides outside the gene matches: 0. The CDR3 here is CASSQGLAANTGELFF. CDR3 sequence (DNA): TGTGCCAGCAGCCAAGGACTAGCGGCGAACACCGGGGAGCTGTTTTTT.

This clone qualifies as medium-sized. V gene TRBV28 combines with J gene TRBJ2-7; maybe TRBD1 (6 bases). The CDR3 is 14 residues long. Trimming took 6 bases from V and 2 from J, leaving 14 bases between them. The germline V gene encodes CDR1 MDHEN and CDR2 SYDVKM. The CDR3 DNA follows: TGTGCCAGCAGGCCTGGGGGCAACACCTACGAGCAGTACTTC. Protein sequence: CASRPGGNTYEQYF.

The chain uses TRBV5-4 and TRBJ1-2; 7 nucleotides align to TRBD1. Germline values: CDR1 SGHNT, CDR2 YYREEE (reference sequence). Trimming took 0 bases from V and 5 from J; bases not matched to a gene: 19. The CDR3 runs 19 residues. The CDR3 reads CASSLGTLAGGGTDYGYTF. The CDR3 nucleotides are TGTGCCAGCAGCTTGGGTACCCTAGCGGGAGGCGGGACAGATTATGGCTACACCTTC.

J is TRBJ1-2 and V is TRBV25-1; maybe TRBD1 (5 bases). The CDR3 is 15 amino acids. In germline, CDR1 is MGHDK, CDR2 SYGVNS. V was pared by 1 base and J by 8 bases, with 17 bases between. The chain's CDR3 is CASSEWGGASGGYTF. CDR3 in DNA: TGTGCCAGCAGTGAATGGGGAGGGGCTAGTGGGGGCTACACCTTC.

This clone appeared once. The CDR3 DNA reads as TGTGCCAGCAGCCCCCTACTAGCGTCACTTAACGAGCAGTACTTC. As protein: CASSPLLASLNEQYF. The J gene is TRBJ2-7, the V gene TRBV7-8, with TRBD2 matching over 7 bases. The CDR3 runs 15 residues. V was clipped by 5 bases and J by 5 bases; unmatched bases: 12. CDR1 is SGHVS, CDR2 FQNEAQ, per germline.

The chain uses TRBV30 and TRBJ2-3; the D gene is possibly TRBD2 (6 bases). The CDR3 is 14 amino acids. V lost 2 bases, J lost 5 bases, and 14 bases lay in between. Germline V gene sequence: CDR1 GTSNPN, CDR2 SVGIG (reference sequence). The CDR3 DNA sequence: TGTGCCTGGAGTCGTGGGGGGACTGGAGATACGCAGTATTTT. The encoded protein is CAWSRGGTGDTQYF.

This clone came up many times. This sequence joins TRBV5-5 and TRBJ1-2; 8 bases align to TRBD1. The CDR3 extends over 14 amino acids. V lost 5 bases to trimming and J lost 5 bases; unmatched junction nucleotides: 8. Looked up from germline, CDR1 is SGHKS and CDR2 is YYEKEE (reference sequence). CDR3 amino acids: CASRGAGGRYGYTF. CDR3 sequence (DNA): TGTGCCAGCAGGGGGGCAGGGGGCCGGTATGGCTACACCTTC.

The chain combines TRBV19 with TRBJ1-1; 7 bases map to TRBD1. Losses at the gene ends were 4 bases for V and 1 base for J; bases not matched to a gene: 3. From germline, CDR1 is LNHDA and CDR2 SQIVND (reference sequence). The CDR3 extends over 14 amino acids. This chain's CDR3 is CASSRDRSNTEAFF. CDR3 in DNA: TGTGCCAGTAGTAGGGACAGATCGAACACTGAAGCTTTCTTT.

The chain joins TRBV20-1 to TRBJ2-3; 10 bases match TRBD1. Trimming took 5 bases from V and 6 from J; bases not matched to a gene: 5. The CDR3 extends over 13 amino acids. CDR1 and CDR2 from the germline V gene are DFQATT and SNEGSKA (reference sequence). CDR3 nucleotide sequence: TGCAGTGCTGGACAGGGGGTGACCGATACGCAGTATTTT. Its protein product is CSAGQGVTDTQYF.

This clone is labeled as medium-sized. The chain is built from TRBV6-1 and TRBJ2-5; 8 bases agree with TRBD2. The germline gives CDR1 MNHNS, CDR2 SASEGT. The V and J ends lost 6 bases and 5 bases, in that order; junction bases with no gene match: 8. The CDR3 is 14 amino acids. The CDR3 DNA reads TGTGCCAGCAGGACGACTAGCGTATTTGAGACCCAGTACTTC. Amino acid sequence: CASRTTSVFETQYF.

CDR3 in amino acids: CASSLLSGVGNEQYF. The CDR3 DNA reads TGTGCCAGCAGCTTGTTGTCGGGAGTAGGGAACGAGCAGTACTTC. The chain carries TRBV7-9 and TRBJ2-7; perhaps TRBD2 as D (6 bases). Trimming took 3 bases from V and 5 from J, leaving 17 bases between them. The CDR3 consists of 15 residues. In germline, CDR1 is SEHNR, CDR2 FQNEAQ (reference sequence).

There are many counts of this clone. This may be a read error: a much more frequent sequence differs by one nucleotide. The chain combines TRBV11-3 with TRBJ2-2; D perhaps matches TRBD2 (5 bases). The CDR3 totals 13 residues. Germline V lookup: CDR1 SGHNT, CDR2 YENEEA. The CDR3 spells CASSFKNTGERFF. The CDR3 DNA is TGTGCCAGCAGCTTCAAAAACACCGGGGAGCGGTTTTTT.

This chain connects TRBV6-1 to TRBJ1-1; no clear D. Germline values: CDR1 MNHNS, CDR2 SASEGT. This CDR3 contains 15 residues. V was clipped by 6 bases and J by 11 bases, with 25 bases between them. The CDR3 sequence: CASSPEGLSASLAFF. The CDR3 DNA is TGTGCCAGCAGCCCGGAGGGCCTATCAGCCTCTCTGGCTTTCTTT.